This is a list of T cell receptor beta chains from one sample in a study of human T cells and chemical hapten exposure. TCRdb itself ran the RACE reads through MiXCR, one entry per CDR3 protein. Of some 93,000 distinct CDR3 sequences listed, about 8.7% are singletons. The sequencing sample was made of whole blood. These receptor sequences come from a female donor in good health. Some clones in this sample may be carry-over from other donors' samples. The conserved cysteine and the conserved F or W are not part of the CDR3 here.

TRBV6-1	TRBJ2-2	ATRRGGPNTGELF
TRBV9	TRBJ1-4	ASSAMGQGSEKLF
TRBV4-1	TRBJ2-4	ASSQDVMFAFLAKNIQY
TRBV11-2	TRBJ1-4	ASSFFGANEKLF
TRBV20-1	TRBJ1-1	SARDYGGGNTEAF
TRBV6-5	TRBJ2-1	ASTPQGDVFVEQF
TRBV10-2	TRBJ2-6	ASGTGGANVLT
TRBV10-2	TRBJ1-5	ASSGWDQPQH
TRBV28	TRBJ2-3	ASSLYPEQGASTDTQY
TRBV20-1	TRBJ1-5	SAVSRVVGNQPQH
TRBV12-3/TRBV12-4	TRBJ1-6	ASSLETGGNSPLH
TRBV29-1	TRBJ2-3	SVERRGRGRDTQY
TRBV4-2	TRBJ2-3	ASSPGTSGGTDTQY
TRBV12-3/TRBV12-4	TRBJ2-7	ASSLEAVSYEQY
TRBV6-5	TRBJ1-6	ASSYGTENSPLH
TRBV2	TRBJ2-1	ASSDGAGVSGEQF
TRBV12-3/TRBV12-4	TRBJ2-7	ASSPRTGVNEQY
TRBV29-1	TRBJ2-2	SVPGTGSGELF
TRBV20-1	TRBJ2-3	SARDPWGVSLDTQY
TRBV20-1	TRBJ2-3	SADSGRTTDTQY
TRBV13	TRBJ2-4	ASSLGTTVAKNIQY
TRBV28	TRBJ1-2	ASSPRGVGYT
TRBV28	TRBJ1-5	ASSPDKINQPQH
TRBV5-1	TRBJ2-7	ASSLGTAGDEQY
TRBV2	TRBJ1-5	ASSYSTGMGQPQH
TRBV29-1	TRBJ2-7	SVVSGPSYEQY
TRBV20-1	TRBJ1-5	SARGQYNQPQH
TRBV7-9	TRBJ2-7	ASQGDSYEQY
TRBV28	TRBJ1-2	ASSSFYGYT
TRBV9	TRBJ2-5	ASSVWWTEETQY
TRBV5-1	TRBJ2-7	ASATGTGGNEQY
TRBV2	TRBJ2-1	ASRPTSGSLNEQF
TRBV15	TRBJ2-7	ATSSPGTSGTYEQY
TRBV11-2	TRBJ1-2	ASSLDYDYGYT
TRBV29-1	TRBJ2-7	SVTSGPYEQY
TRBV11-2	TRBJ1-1	ASSSFTRDPEAF
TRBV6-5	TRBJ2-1	ASSFRGGTSPGYNEQF
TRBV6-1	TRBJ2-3	ASSDWKGDTQY
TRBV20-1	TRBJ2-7	SAISPLAGLRGDEQY
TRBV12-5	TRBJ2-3	ASGSPTSRAGGWGDTQY
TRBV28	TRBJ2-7	ASSLMTSGRRYEQY
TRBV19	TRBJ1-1	ASSIGLLNTEAF
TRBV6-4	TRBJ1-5	ASRGLSRPQH
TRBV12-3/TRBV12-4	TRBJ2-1	ASSTSGSPRGNEQF
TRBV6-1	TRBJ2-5	ASKTGNQETQY
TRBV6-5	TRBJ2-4	ASSPGTRKNIQY
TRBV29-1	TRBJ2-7	SVLAGVEQY
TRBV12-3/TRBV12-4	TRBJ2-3	ASSLDSTDTQY
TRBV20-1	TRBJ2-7	SASRRTGRDEQY
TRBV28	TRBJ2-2	ASRRTRATGELF
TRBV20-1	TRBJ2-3	SAFRTEFTDTQY
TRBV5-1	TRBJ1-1	ASSLWGGGTEAF
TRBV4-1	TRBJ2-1	ASSQLAGVGEQF
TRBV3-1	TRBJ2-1	ASSQVGLSLNEQF
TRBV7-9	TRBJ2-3	ASSLEAAGESTDTQY
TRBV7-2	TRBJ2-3	ASSLQAGETDTQY
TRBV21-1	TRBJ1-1	ASCLPVLNTEAF
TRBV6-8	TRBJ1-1	ASPNDITLIREAF
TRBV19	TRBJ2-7	ASTPGRSSYEQY